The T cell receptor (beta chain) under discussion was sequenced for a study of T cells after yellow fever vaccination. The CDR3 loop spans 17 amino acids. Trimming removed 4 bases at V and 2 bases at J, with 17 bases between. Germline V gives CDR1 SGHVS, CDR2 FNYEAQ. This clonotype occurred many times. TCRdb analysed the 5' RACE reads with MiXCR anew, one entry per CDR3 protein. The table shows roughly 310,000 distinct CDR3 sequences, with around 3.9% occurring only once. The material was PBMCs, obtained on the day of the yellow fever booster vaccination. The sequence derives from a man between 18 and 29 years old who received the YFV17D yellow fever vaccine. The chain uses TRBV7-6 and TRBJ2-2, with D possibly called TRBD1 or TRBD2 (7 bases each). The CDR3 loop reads CASSSGGGLRNTGELFF. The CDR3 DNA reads TGTGCCAGCAGCTCAGGGGGGGGACTCCGAAACACCGGGGAGCTGTTTTTT.